The source of this T cell receptor beta chain is a study of T cells in Graves' hyperthyroidism and ophthalmopathy. Points from the study as a whole: A median about 6.2 months before onset, the model predicted ophthalmopathy.

Any patient presenting with uncontrolled infection, other autoimmune disease, pregnancy or lactation was left out. PBMCs came from around 10 ml fresh peripheral blood. Amplification yielded TCR beta CDR3 regions, with RNA transcripts as the source. The HTBI set primed first-round TCR CDR3 RT-PCR. Via MiXCR, TCRdb re-called the multiplex PCR reads, giving one row per CDR3 protein. Here the sample spans about 130,000 distinct CDR3 sequences, around 21% being singletons. This clonotype was picked up many times. Its antigen is unidentified. The receptor was derived from a woman between 45 and 60 years old with Graves' hyperthyroidism that later progressed to Graves' ophthalmopathy. The specimen sequenced was blood.

CDR3 region: CSPPLRNTEAFF. The CDR3 DNA is TGCAGTCCCCCGCTGCGGAACACTGAAGCTTTCTTT. This chain uses TRBV20-1 with TRBJ1-1; D is uncertain. The V end lost 8 bases, the J end lost 1 base, and 11 bases lay between the germline ends. The CDR3 runs 12 residues. The germline V gene has CDR1 DFQATT and CDR2 SNEGSKA (reference sequence).